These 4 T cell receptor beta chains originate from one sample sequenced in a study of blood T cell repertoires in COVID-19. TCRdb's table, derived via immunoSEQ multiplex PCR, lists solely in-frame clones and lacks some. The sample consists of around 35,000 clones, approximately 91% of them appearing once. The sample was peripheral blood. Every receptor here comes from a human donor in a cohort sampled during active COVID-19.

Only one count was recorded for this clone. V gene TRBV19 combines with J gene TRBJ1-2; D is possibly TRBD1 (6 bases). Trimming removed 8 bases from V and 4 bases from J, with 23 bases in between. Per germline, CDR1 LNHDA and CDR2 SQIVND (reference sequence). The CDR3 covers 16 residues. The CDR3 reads CASGTPITVILYGYTF. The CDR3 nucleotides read TGTGCCAGTGGGACACCGATTACCGTTATCCTCTATGGCTACACCTTC.

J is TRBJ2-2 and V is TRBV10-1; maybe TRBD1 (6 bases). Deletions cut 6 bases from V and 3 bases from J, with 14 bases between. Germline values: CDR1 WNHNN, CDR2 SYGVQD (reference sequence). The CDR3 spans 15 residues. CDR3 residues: CASSGIRGDTGELFF. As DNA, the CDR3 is TGCGCCAGCAGCGGTATCAGGGGAGACACCGGGGAGCTGTTTTTT.

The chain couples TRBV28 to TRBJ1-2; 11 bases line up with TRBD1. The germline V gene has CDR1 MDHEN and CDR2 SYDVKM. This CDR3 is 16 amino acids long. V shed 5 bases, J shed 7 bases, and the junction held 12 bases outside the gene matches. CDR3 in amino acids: CASSTHRTGGLGGYTF. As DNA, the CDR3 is TGTGCCAGCAGTACTCACCGGACAGGGGGCCTTGGTGGCTACACCTTC.

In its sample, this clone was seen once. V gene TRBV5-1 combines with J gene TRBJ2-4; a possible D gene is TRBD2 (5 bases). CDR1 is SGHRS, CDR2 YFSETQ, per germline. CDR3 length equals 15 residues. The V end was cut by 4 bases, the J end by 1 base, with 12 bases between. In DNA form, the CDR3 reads TGCGCCAGCAGCCAGTATACGGGGGCCAAAAACATTCAGTACTTC. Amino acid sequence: CASSQYTGAKNIQYF.